The clone carrying this T cell receptor (beta chain) was counted between two and nine times. The data derive from a study of cytomegalovirus exposure and HLA in healthy donors. Amplification used 60 Vbeta primers and 13 Jbeta primers. Measured with immunoSEQ multiplex PCR; TCRdb has only the in-frame clones, and not every one. The sample has some 110,000 clones; 74% are singletons. The J segment lost 1 base and the V segment lost 1 base, leaving 8 bases of the junction unmatched. The V gene's germline CDR1 is SQVTM and CDR2 ANQGSEA. The CDR3 has 16 residues. The chain uses TRBV29-1 and TRBJ1-1; 8 bases fit TRBD1. The receptor comes from a woman aged 45-60 years in good health and CMV-seropositive. The specimen sequenced was PBMCs. CDR3 sequence reads: CSVEGLKGQENTEAFF. CDR3 nucleotides: TGCAGCGTTGAAGGTTTAAAGGGACAGGAGAACACTGAAGCTTTCTTT.